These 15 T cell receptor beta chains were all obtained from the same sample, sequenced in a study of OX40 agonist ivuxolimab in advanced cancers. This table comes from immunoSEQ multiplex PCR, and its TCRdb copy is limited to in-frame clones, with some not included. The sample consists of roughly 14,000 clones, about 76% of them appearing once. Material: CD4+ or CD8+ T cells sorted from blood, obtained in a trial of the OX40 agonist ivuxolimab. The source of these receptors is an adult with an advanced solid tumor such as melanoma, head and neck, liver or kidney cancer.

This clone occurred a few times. The CDR3 DNA is TGTGCCAGTAGTATCTGGCAGGGAACTCAGCCCCAGCATTTT. Translation: CASSIWQGTQPQHF. The chain is built from TRBV19 and TRBJ1-5; maybe TRBD1 (5 bases). The V gene lost 3 bases and the J gene lost 6 bases, with 12 bases spanning the gap. This CDR3 spans 14 amino acids. CDR1 is LNHDA, CDR2 SQIVND, per germline (reference sequence).

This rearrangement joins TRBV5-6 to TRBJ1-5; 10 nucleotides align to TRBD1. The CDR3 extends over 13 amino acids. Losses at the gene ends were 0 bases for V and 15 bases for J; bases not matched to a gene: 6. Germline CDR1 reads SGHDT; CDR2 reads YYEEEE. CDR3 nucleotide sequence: TGTGCCAGCAGCTTGGTGCGGGACAGGGGTGCGCATTTT. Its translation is CASSLVRDRGAHF.

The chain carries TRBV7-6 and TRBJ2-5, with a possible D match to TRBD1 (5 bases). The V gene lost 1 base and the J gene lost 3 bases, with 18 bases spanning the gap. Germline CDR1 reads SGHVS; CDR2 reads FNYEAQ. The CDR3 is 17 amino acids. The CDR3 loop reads CASSLVSNTLREETQYF. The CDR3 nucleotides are TGTGCCAGCAGCTTAGTCTCAAACACTCTCAGGGAAGAGACCCAGTACTTC.

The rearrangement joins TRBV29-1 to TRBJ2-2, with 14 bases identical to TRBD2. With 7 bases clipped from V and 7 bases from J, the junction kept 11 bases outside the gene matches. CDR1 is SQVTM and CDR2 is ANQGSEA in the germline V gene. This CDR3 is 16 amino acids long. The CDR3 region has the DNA TGCAGCGCCGGACAGGGGACTAGCGGGAGTTACGGGGAGCTGTTTTTT. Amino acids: CSAGQGTSGSYGELFF.

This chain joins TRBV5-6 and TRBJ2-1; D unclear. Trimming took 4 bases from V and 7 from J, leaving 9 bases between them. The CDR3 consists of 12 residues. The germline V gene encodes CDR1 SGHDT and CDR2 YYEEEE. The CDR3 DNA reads TGTGCCAGCAGCCCCGGGTTAAATGAGCAGTTCTTC. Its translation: CASSPGLNEQFF.

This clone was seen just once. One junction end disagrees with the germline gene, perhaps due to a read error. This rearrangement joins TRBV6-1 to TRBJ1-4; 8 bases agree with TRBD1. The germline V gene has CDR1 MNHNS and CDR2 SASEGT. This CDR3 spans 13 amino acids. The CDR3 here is CALNSGGPGKTVF. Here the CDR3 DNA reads TGTGCTCTAAATTCAGGGGGCCCGGGAAAAACTGTTTTT.

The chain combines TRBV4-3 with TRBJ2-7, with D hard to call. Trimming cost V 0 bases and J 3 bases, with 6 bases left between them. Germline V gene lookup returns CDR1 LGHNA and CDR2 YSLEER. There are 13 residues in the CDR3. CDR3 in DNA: TGCGCCAGCAGCCAAGACCCCGACTACGAGCAGTACTTC. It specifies CASSQDPDYEQYF.

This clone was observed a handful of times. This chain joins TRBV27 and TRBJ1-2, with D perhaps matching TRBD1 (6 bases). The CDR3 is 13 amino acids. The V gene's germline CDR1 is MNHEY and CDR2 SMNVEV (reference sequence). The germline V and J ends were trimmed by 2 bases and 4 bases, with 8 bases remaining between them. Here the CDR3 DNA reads TGTGCCAGCAGTTTACAGACAGGCTATGGCTACACCTTC. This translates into CASSLQTGYGYTF.

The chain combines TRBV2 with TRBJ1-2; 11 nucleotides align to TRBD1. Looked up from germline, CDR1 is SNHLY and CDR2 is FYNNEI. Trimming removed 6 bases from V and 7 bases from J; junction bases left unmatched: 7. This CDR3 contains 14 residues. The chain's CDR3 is CASRAGQGAPGYTF. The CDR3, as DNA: TGTGCCAGCAGGGCCGGACAGGGGGCTCCTGGCTACACCTTC. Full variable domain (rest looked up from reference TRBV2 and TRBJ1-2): EPEVTQTPSHQVTQMGQEVILRCVPISNHLYFYWYRQILGQKVEFLVSFYNNEISEKSEIFDDQFSVERPDGSNFTLKIRSTKLEDSAMYFCASRAGQGAPGYTFGSGTRLTVV.

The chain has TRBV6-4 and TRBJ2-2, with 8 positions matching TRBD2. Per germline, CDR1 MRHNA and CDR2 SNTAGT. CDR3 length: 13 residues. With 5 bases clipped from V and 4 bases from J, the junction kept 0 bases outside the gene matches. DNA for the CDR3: TGTGCCAGCAGTAGCGGGAGCACCGGGGAGCTGTTTTTT. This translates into CASSSGSTGELFF.

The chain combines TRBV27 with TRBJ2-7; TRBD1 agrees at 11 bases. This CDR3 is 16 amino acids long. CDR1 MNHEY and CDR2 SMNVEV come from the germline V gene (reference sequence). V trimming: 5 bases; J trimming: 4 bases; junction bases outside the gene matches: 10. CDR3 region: CASSHRTGGGNYEQYF. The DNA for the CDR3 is TGTGCCAGCAGTCACAGGACAGGGGGCGGTAATTACGAGCAGTACTTC.

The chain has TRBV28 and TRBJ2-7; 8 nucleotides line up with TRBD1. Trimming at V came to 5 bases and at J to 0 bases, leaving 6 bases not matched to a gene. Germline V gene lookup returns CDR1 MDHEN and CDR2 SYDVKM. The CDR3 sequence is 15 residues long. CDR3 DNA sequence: TGTGCCAGCAGTCCCACCGGGACAGGCTCCTACGAGCAGTACTTC. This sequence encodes CASSPTGTGSYEQYF.

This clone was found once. The CDR3 protein is CASSDYTYEQYF. The CDR3 bases are TGTGCCAGCAGTGATTACACCTACGAGCAGTACTTC. The V gene is TRBV6-1, the J gene TRBJ2-5; D is unclear. The assigned J gene may be wrong: the sequence end matches TRBJ2-7 better. The CDR3 is 12 residues long. Germline lookup yields CDR1 MNHNS and CDR2 SASEGT.

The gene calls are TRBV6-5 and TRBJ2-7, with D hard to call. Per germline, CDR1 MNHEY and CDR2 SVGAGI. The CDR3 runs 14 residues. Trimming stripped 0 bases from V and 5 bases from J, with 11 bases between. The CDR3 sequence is CASSYSRVGDEQYF. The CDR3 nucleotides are TGTGCCAGCAGTTACTCACGAGTTGGGGACGAGCAGTACTTC.

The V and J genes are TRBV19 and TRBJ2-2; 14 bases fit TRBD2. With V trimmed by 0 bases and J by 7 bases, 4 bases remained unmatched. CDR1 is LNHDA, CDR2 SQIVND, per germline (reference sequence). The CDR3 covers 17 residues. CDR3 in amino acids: CASSIEGLAGEGGELFF. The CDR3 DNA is TGTGCCAGTAGTATAGAGGGACTAGCGGGAGAAGGCGGGGAGCTGTTTTTT.